The TCR beta chain described here comes from a study of Graves' ophthalmopathy and Graves' hyperthyroidism. The V gene's germline CDR1 is SNHLY and CDR2 FYNNEI. The CDR3 is 12 residues long. Trimming took 6 bases from V and 7 from J, leaving 12 bases between them. Clinical symptoms and serum thyroxine were used for diagnosis; TRAb, thyroid ultrasound and orbital computed tomography were also relied on. TCR beta CDR3 amplification used RNA transcripts. The first-round RT-PCR employed HTBI primers together with the Qiagen OneStep RT-PCR kit. A multiplex PCR was then performed as the second round. In TCRdb, the multiplex PCR reads were re-called with MiXCR into one record per CDR3 protein. This table has about 740,000 distinct CDR3 sequences, approximately 40% appearing once.

This TCR was sampled from an adult man with Graves' ophthalmopathy. The chain has TRBV2 and TRBJ1-1, with D possibly matching TRBD1 (5 bases). Specimen: peripheral blood. CDR3 in amino acids: CASSRDRNEAFF. Here the CDR3 DNA reads TGTGCCAGCAGCCGGGACCGCAATGAAGCTTTCTTT.